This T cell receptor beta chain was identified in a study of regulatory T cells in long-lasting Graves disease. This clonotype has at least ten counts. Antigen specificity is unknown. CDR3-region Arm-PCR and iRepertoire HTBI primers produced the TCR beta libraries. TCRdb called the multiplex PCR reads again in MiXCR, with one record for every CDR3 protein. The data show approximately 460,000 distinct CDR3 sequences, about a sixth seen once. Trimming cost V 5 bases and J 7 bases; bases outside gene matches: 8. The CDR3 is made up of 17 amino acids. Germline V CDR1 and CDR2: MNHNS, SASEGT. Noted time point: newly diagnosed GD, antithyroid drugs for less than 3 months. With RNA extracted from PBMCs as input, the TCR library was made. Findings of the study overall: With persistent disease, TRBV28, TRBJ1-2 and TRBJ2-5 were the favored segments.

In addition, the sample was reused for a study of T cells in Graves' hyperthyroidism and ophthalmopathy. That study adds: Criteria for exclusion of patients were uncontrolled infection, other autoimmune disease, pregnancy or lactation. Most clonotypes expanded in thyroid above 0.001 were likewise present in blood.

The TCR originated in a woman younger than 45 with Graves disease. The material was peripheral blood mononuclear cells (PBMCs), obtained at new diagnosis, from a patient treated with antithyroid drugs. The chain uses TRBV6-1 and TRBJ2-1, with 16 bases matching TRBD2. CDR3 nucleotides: TGTGCCAGCAGTCCCGCCGGGACTAGCGGGGGGGGGAATGAGCAGTTCTTC. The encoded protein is CASSPAGTSGGGNEQFF.